The 23 T cell receptor beta chains reported below all come from one sample, sequenced in a study of T-cell memory formation after mild COVID-19. TCRdb processed the 5' RACE reads anew with MiXCR; each CDR3 protein has one entry. The repertoire holds 200,000 to 300,000 distinct CDR3 sequences, 16% seen once, with around 21% in the top ten. The material sequenced was PBMCs or a T cell subset sorted from them (not recorded which). The receptors were gathered from a man younger than 30 who had mild COVID-19 (a few samples of this study predate the infection). Cell type and time point are not known.

This chain's CDR3 is CASSLSTVTDTQYF. CDR3 coding DNA: TGCGCCAGCAGCTTGTCAACGGTAACAGATACGCAGTATTTT. The rearrangement uses TRBV5-1 and TRBJ2-3; no firm D call. V lost 1 base to trimming and J lost 3 bases, with 9 bases between them. The CDR3 consists of 14 residues. Germline V CDR1 and CDR2: SGHRS, YFSETQ.

The chain employs TRBV4-1 and TRBJ2-3; D is perhaps TRBD1 (5 bases). With 2 bases removed from V and 2 bases from J, the gap between germline ends came to 14 bases. In germline, CDR1 is MGHRA, CDR2 YSYEKL. The CDR3 loop spans 16 amino acids. CDR3 loop: CASSQQGPPNTDTQYF. In nucleotides, the CDR3 is TGCGCCAGCAGCCAACAGGGCCCTCCAAACACAGATACGCAGTATTTT.

The chain combines TRBV21-1 with TRBJ2-7; the table gives TRBD2 as D, unverified against the DNA. TRBV21-1 corresponds to a pseudogene. CDR3 length equals 15 residues. Here the CDR3 DNA reads TGTGCCAGCAGCAGTCCCGGGACTAGCTGCGACGAGCAGTACGTC. Its translation: CASSSPGTSCDEQYV.

Ten or more counts support this clonotype. This chain links TRBV4-1 with TRBJ2-5; a possible D gene is TRBD2 (5 bases). From germline, CDR1 is MGHRA and CDR2 YSYEKL. V was trimmed by 1 base and J by 4 bases, leaving 13 bases between them. This CDR3 has 15 residues. The chain's CDR3 is CASSQVGSEGETQYF. The CDR3 DNA follows: TGCGCCAGCAGCCAAGTTGGGAGCGAGGGAGAGACCCAGTACTTC.

This clonotype was detected only a few times. The CDR3 DNA sequence: TGTGCCAGCGGAGATATGGGGGAGACCCAGTACTTC. As protein: CASGDMGETQYF. The chain joins TRBV27 to TRBJ2-5; D unresolved. The V gene lost 8 bases and the J gene lost 5 bases, with 12 bases spanning the gap. This CDR3 has 12 residues. CDR1 and CDR2 from the germline V gene are MNHEY and SMNVEV (reference sequence).

This clonotype has a handful of counts. The chain has TRBV15 and TRBJ2-7; D gene ambiguous. This CDR3 spans 13 amino acids. CDR1 and CDR2 (germline): LNHNV, YYDKDF (reference sequence). Trimming removed 0 bases at V and 10 bases at J, with 13 bases between. The CDR3 is CATSRDPLEAQYV. The CDR3 DNA follows: TGTGCCACCAGCAGAGATCCCCTAGAAGCTCAGTACGTC.

The rearrangement joins TRBV4-2 to TRBJ1-1; weak D call: TRBD1 (6 bases). Deletions cut 0 bases from V and 4 bases from J, with 15 bases between. This CDR3 has 16 residues. Germline assignment: CDR1 LGHNA and CDR2 YNFKEQ. CDR3 nucleotides: TGTGCCAGCAGCCAAGACGCAACAGGGCGGATCACTGAAGCTTTCTTT. Translation gives CASSQDATGRITEAFF.

V and J are TRBV7-2 and TRBJ2-4; D uncertain. The CDR3 has 14 amino acids. The germline V and J ends were trimmed by 2 bases and 5 bases, with 10 bases remaining between them. Germline assignment: CDR1 SGHTA and CDR2 FQGNSA. CDR3 nucleotide sequence: TGTGCCAGCAGCTTAAGAACCCTTGAAAACATTCAGTACTTC. Residues: CASSLRTLENIQYF.

The genes are TRBV11-1 and TRBJ1-1; no reliable D call. CDR1 and CDR2 from the germline V gene are SGHAT and FQDESV (reference sequence). The CDR3 runs 12 residues. Between the trimmed V and J ends, which lost 2 bases and 7 bases, there was a span of 8 bases. The DNA for the CDR3 is TGTGCCAGCAGCTTAAATAGGGATGAAGCTTTCTTT. Its translation is CASSLNRDEAFF.

The V call is TRBV4-1, the J call TRBJ2-4; D remains unclear. V dropped 3 bases and J dropped 2 bases, with 11 bases sitting between them. Germline V gene sequence: CDR1 MGHRA, CDR2 YSYEKL. The CDR3 contains 15 residues. The CDR3 DNA sequence: TGCGCCAGCAGCCAGCCCGAGTCCACCAAAAACATTCAGTACTTC. Translated: CASSQPESTKNIQYF.

This clonotype was picked up a small number of times. The chain combines TRBV5-1 with TRBJ1-3; D may be TRBD1 (5 bases). The ends were cut back, 4 bases at V and 4 bases at J, with 15 bases in the middle. CDR1 is SGHRS, CDR2 YFSETQ, per germline. This CDR3 contains 15 residues. CDR3: CASSPFGGAGNTIYF. CDR3 bases: TGCGCCAGCAGCCCTTTCGGCGGGGCAGGAAACACCATATATTTT.

This chain uses TRBV6-5 with TRBJ2-5; the D gene is possibly TRBD2 (5 bases). V dropped 6 bases and J dropped 2 bases, with 7 bases sitting between them. CDR3 length: 12 residues. From germline, CDR1 is MNHEY and CDR2 SVGAGI. CDR3 bases: TGTGCCAGCAGGGGAGAACAAGAGACCCAGTACTTC. This sequence encodes CASRGEQETQYF.

In its sample, this clonotype was seen a few times. The rearrangement links TRBV28 to TRBJ2-1; D might be TRBD1 (5 bases). Trimming pared 6 bases from V and 8 bases from J, leaving 23 bases between. The germline gives CDR1 MDHEN, CDR2 SYDVKM. This CDR3 region has 16 residues. CDR3 sequence (DNA): TGTGCCAGCAGCGATCCTGCGACAGCGAGGCACCATGAGCAGTTCTTC. This gives the protein CASSDPATARHHEQFF.

The chain couples TRBV28 to TRBJ1-1; no clear D gene. CDR3 length: 11 residues. CDR1 and CDR2 (germline): MDHEN, SYDVKM. V lost 6 bases to trimming and J lost 6 bases, with 8 bases between them. The CDR3 coding sequence is TGTGCCAGCAGAACCACATCTGAAGCTTTCTTT. This gives the protein CASRTTSEAFF.

The V call is TRBV4-3, the J call TRBJ2-1, with D perhaps matching TRBD1 (5 bases). The CDR3 is 12 amino acids. Per the germline V gene, CDR1 is LGHNA and CDR2 is YSLEER. Trimming pared 6 bases from V and 12 bases from J, leaving 15 bases between. This chain's CDR3 is CASSRTQGSQFF. The CDR3 DNA is TGCGCCAGCAGTCGGACCCAGGGATCGCAGTTCTTC.

The rearrangement links TRBV9 to TRBJ2-1; tentatively, D is TRBD1 or TRBD2 (5 bases each). Germline V gives CDR1 SGDLS, CDR2 YYNGEE. The CDR3 is 15 amino acids. V shed 7 bases and J shed 5 bases, with 19 bases lying between them. CDR3 sequence reads: CASAEGPHGDNEQFF. The CDR3 coding sequence is TGTGCCAGCGCCGAGGGGCCCCACGGGGACAATGAGCAGTTCTTC.

The chain is built from TRBV18 and TRBJ1-3, with 12 nucleotides matching TRBD1. The germline V gene has CDR1 KGHSH and CDR2 LQKENI. This CDR3 spans 14 amino acids. J was trimmed by 6 bases and V by 3 bases; bases with no gene match: 0. This CDR3 is CASSPGQGANTIYF. As DNA, the CDR3 is TGTGCCAGCTCACCGGGACAGGGGGCAAACACCATATATTTT.

The rearrangement uses TRBV7-2 and TRBJ2-7; D not resolved. This CDR3 is built from 13 residues. In germline, CDR1 is SGHTA, CDR2 FQGNSA. The germline V and J ends were trimmed by 2 bases and 5 bases, with 10 bases remaining between them. The CDR3 here is CASSLSEVDEQYF. DNA for the CDR3: TGTGCCAGCAGCTTAAGTGAGGTAGACGAGCAGTACTTC.

This clonotype has a count of ten or more. The chain has TRBV12-3 or TRBV12-4 and TRBJ1-5, with a possible D match to TRBD1 (5 bases). This CDR3 comprises 13 residues. Trimming took 5 bases from V and 3 from J, leaving 8 bases between them. CDR3 bases: TGTGCCAGCAGTCTGACAGACAATCAGCCCCAGCATTTT. Amino acid sequence: CASSLTDNQPQHF.

This clonotype has more than one count but fewer than ten. This chain uses TRBV12-5 with TRBJ2-3; 8 nucleotides line up with TRBD1. The CDR3 extends over 15 amino acids. With 5 bases clipped from V and 5 bases from J, the junction kept 9 bases outside the gene matches. Per germline, CDR1 LGHNT and CDR2 FRNRAP. In DNA form, the CDR3 reads TGTGCTAGTGGTCTGCGACAGGGGTCCGAAGATACGCAGTATTTT. Translation: CASGLRQGSEDTQYF.

This clonotype was counted a few times. The chain combines TRBV6-2 or TRBV6-3 with TRBJ1-1, with D perhaps TRBD1 (5 bases). The germline V gene has CDR1 MNHEY and CDR2 SVGEGT. V lost 2 bases and J lost 1, with 17 bases in between. The CDR3 sequence is 17 residues long. The CDR3 protein is CASSYELFRDSNTEAFF. The CDR3 nucleotides read TGTGCCAGCAGTTACGAGCTGTTCAGGGATTCGAACACTGAAGCTTTCTTT.

This clonotype came up many times. This chain joins TRBV7-3 and TRBJ2-2; D is possibly TRBD2 (6 bases). Deletions cut 2 bases from V and 4 bases from J, with 14 bases between. Per the germline V gene, CDR1 is SGHTA and CDR2 is FQGTGA. The CDR3 spans 16 residues. DNA of the CDR3: TGTGCCAGCAGCTTATCAGCCGGGAGTGGCACCGGGGAGCTGTTTTTT. The encoded protein is CASSLSAGSGTGELFF.

The V and J genes are TRBV25-1 and TRBJ1-2; D is unresolved. Germline CDR1 reads MGHDK; CDR2 reads SYGVNS. The ends were cut back, 6 bases at V and 5 bases at J, with 13 bases in the middle. This CDR3 comprises 13 residues. The CDR3 region has the DNA TGTGCCAGCAGAATCAATAGTGGATATGGCTACACCTTC. It encodes CASRINSGYGYTF.